This T cell receptor beta chain was sequenced in a study of OX40 agonist ivuxolimab in advanced cancers. The study, taken as a whole, reports: The investigators did not determine what antigen specificity the expanded peripheral T cells had.

This clone was counted once. Its specificity is unknown. Assay: immunoSEQ multiplex PCR; the TCRdb copy retains only in-frame clones and omits some. The table includes 100,000 or so clones, roughly 90% detected once. V shed 4 bases and J shed 5 bases, with 18 bases lying between them. Germline V gene lookup returns CDR1 SGHRS and CDR2 YFSETQ. CDR3 length equals 15 residues. This TCR was sampled from an adult with an advanced solid tumor such as melanoma, head and neck, liver or kidney cancer. V usage is TRBV5-1 and J usage is TRBJ2-5; D may be TRBD2 (5 bases). This material consisted of CD4+ or CD8+ T cells sorted from blood, taken in a trial of the OX40 agonist ivuxolimab. This CDR3 is CASSPLASLGETQYF. The CDR3 nucleotides read TGCGCCAGCAGCCCTCTGGCTAGCTTGGGGGAGACCCAGTACTTC.